Listed below are T cell receptor beta chains from one sample, sequenced in a study of memory CD4+ T cells and cytomegalovirus serostatus. Using immunoSEQ multiplex PCR, the repertoire was profiled, and TCRdb retains in-frame clones only, with some absent. The sample records 75,000 to 95,000 clones, 65% to 85% being singletons. Sequenced material: memory CD4+ T cells from blood. The receptors were gathered from an adult in good health and CMV-seronegative. CDR3s include the opening cysteine and the closing phenylalanine or tryptophan. D genes are given only for firm matches. Clone size is given for some rows only: seen once, a few or many times, or a class if the clone is expanded.

NA	NA	TRBV27	TRBJ1-1	CASGTALNTEAFF	TGTGCCAGCGGGACGGCTCTGAACACTGAAGCTTTCTTT
NA	NA	TRBV7-3	TRBJ2-7	CASSPGLPYEQYF	TGTGCCAGCAGCCCGGGCCTCCCCTACGAGCAGTACTTC
TRBD2	NA	TRBV5-1	TRBJ2-5	CASSVAGRVETQYF	TGCGCCAGCAGCGTAGCGGGGCGAGTAGAGACCCAGTACTTC
NA	NA	TRBV6-6	TRBJ1-5	CASRQGRDSNQPQHF	TGTGCCAGCAGGCAGGGACGGGATAGCAATCAGCCCCAGCATTTT
TRBD1	NA	TRBV30	TRBJ1-1	CAWSHAGGVNTEAFF	TGTGCCTGGAGTCACGCAGGGGGCGTGAACACTGAAGCTTTCTTT
NA	NA	TRBV6-1	TRBJ2-3	CASSEAGSDTDTQYF	TGTGCCAGCAGTGAAGCGGGGTCAGACACAGATACGCAGTATTTT
TRBD1	NA	TRBV7-2	TRBJ2-7	CASSRQGASEQYF	TGTGCCAGCAGCCGACAGGGGGCCAGCGAGCAGTACTTC
TRBD2	NA	TRBV4-2	TRBJ2-3	CASSQVSGGPIGTDTQYF	TGTGCCAGCAGCCAAGTTAGCGGGGGACCAATTGGCACAGATACGCAGTATTTT
NA	NA	TRBV7-9	TRBJ2-3	CASSESDTQYF	TGTGCCAGCAGCGAGTCAGATACGCAGTATTTT
NA	NA	TRBV11-2	TRBJ1-3	CASSLGVGPGNTIYF	TGTGCCAGCAGCTTAGGGGTGGGGCCTGGAAACACCATATATTTT
NA	NA	TRBV10-3	TRBJ1-3	CAISDDLSGNTIYF	TGTGCCATCAGTGACGACCTGAGTGGAAACACCATATATTTT
TRBD2	few	TRBV9	TRBJ2-1	CASGRGGVYEQFF	TGTGCCAGCGGGCGGGGGGGCGTCTATGAGCAGTTCTTC
NA	NA	TRBV5-6	TRBJ1-3	CASSLPVASSGNTIYF	TGTGCCAGCAGCTTGCCGGTAGCGAGCTCTGGAAACACCATATATTTT
NA	NA	TRBV2	TRBJ2-5	CASKLWGTYQETQYF	TGTGCCAGCAAGCTTTGGGGAACCTACCAAGAGACCCAGTACTTC
TRBD2	NA	TRBV5-1	TRBJ2-3	CASSLGGSGGYTDTQYF	TGCGCCAGCAGCTTGGGTGGTAGCGGGGGCTACACAGATACGCAGTATTTT
NA	NA	TRBV11-1	TRBJ1-5	CASSKGGGNQPQHF	TGTGCCAGCAGCAAGGGTGGTGGCAATCAGCCCCAGCATTTT
TRBD1	NA	TRBV5-1	TRBJ2-2	CASSLRAGTADTGELFF	TGCGCCAGCAGCTTGAGAGCCGGGACAGCCGACACCGGGGAGCTGTTTTTT
NA	NA	TRBV5-1	TRBJ1-1	CASSGGGTNTEAFF	TGCGCCAGCAGCGGGGGGGGAACGAACACTGAAGCTTTCTTT
NA	NA	TRBV6-1	TRBJ1-2	CASKLPSSYGYTF	TGTGCCAGCAAACTACCTAGCAGCTATGGCTACACCTTC
TRBD1	NA	TRBV5-4	TRBJ2-7	CASSLPSGTGLAYEQYF	TGTGCCAGCAGCCTCCCTTCTGGGACAGGGTTGGCCTACGAGCAGTACTTC